These 10 T cell receptor beta chains were all obtained from the same sample, sequenced in a study of blood T cell repertoires in COVID-19. The repertoire was sequenced with immunoSEQ multiplex PCR; TCRdb's copy has only in-frame clones and lacks some. This table has over 200,000 clones, about 85% appearing once. Specimen: peripheral blood. All receptors come from a man aged 55 to 70 who had recovered from COVID-19.

The J gene is TRBJ2-2, the V gene TRBV5-1; 10 bases map to TRBD2. Trimming took 2 bases from V and 6 from J; bases not matched to a gene: 13. The germline V gene has CDR1 SGHRS and CDR2 YFSETQ. The CDR3 runs 18 residues. Here the CDR3 DNA reads TGCGCCAGCAGCTTTTTTTCTAGCGGGGGCGTCATCTCCGGGGAGCTGTTTTTT. Protein sequence: CASSFFSSGGVISGELFF.

This clone was recorded once. The rearrangement joins TRBV19 to TRBJ2-1; D may be TRBD1 (6 bases). The CDR3 length is 15 residues. CDR1 is LNHDA, CDR2 SQIVND, per germline (reference sequence). Trimming removed 5 bases from V and 7 bases from J, with 18 bases in between. The CDR3 DNA sequence: TGTGCCAGTAGTCCCCTCAGTGGGGGCAGGAATGAGCAGTTCTTC. Protein: CASSPLSGGRNEQFF. Using reference TRBV19 and TRBJ2-1 for the parts outside the CDR3, the full variable domain is DGGITQSPKYLFRKEGQNVTLSCEQNLNHDAMYWYRQDPGQGLRLIYYSQIVNDFQKGDIAEGYSVSREKKESFPLTVTSAQKNPTAFYLCASSPLSGGRNEQFFGPGTRLTVL.

The chain employs TRBV12-3 or TRBV12-4 and TRBJ1-1, with D unclear. The CDR3 spans 11 residues. Trimming removed 7 bases at V and 8 bases at J, with 11 bases between. The CDR3 bases are TGTGCCAGCAAGGAGGGTCTCGAAGCTTTCTTT. Protein product: CASKEGLEAFF.

The rearrangement links TRBV5-1 to TRBJ2-1, with 7 bases identical to TRBD1. Germline V lookup: CDR1 SGHRS, CDR2 YFSETQ. The CDR3 consists of 15 residues. The V gene end was trimmed by 2 bases and the J gene end by 8 bases; junction bases not matched to a gene: 10. The CDR3 nucleotides read TGCGCCAGCAGCTTACAGGGGTCTTTGAGTCATGAGCAGTTCTTC. Its protein is CASSLQGSLSHEQFF.

The chain recombines TRBV2 with TRBJ1-1, with 9 bases that match TRBD1. CDR1 and CDR2 (germline): SNHLY, FYNNEI. This CDR3 region has 15 residues. Trimming took 5 bases from V and 1 from J; bases not matched to a gene: 5. DNA of the CDR3: TGTGCCAGCAGTACTCCGGGACAGGGGAACACTGAAGCTTTCTTT. This codes for CASSTPGQGNTEAFF. The full variable domain, rest sourced from reference TRBV2 and TRBJ1-1, is EPEVTQTPSHQVTQMGQEVILRCVPISNHLYFYWYRQILGQKVEFLVSFYNNEISEKSEIFDDQFSVERPDGSNFTLKIRSTKLEDSAMYFCASSTPGQGNTEAFFGQGTRLTVV.

DNA for the CDR3: TGCGCCAGCAGCCCCGACCCATTGGGACAGCGAAACACAGATACGCAGTATTTT. Amino acids: CASSPDPLGQRNTDTQYF. The chain recombines TRBV5-1 with TRBJ2-3; 7 nucleotides align to TRBD1. From germline, CDR1 is SGHRS and CDR2 YFSETQ. V lost 4 bases, J lost 2 bases, and 16 bases stayed unmatched. The CDR3 contains 18 residues.

V gene TRBV5-5 combines with J gene TRBJ2-3; 13 bases are a match to TRBD2. The CDR3 has 17 residues. Germline V lookup: CDR1 SGHKS, CDR2 YYEKEE (reference sequence). The V gene end was trimmed by 4 bases and the J gene end by 8 bases; junction bases not matched to a gene: 13. CDR3 bases: TGTGCCAGCAGCCCCCGGACTAGCGGGGGCCGGAGCCTTACGCAGTATTTT. Its protein is CASSPRTSGGRSLTQYF.

This clone was seen only once. The genes are TRBV4-2 and TRBJ2-7; 11 bases align to TRBD2. Germline loops: CDR1 LGHNA, CDR2 YNFKEQ. V lost 2 bases to trimming and J lost 0 bases; unmatched junction nucleotides: 6. The CDR3 extends over 17 amino acids. CDR3 sequence: CASSQPSGGSSSYEQYF. CDR3 coding DNA: TGTGCCAGCAGCCAACCTAGCGGGGGGTCAAGCTCCTACGAGCAGTACTTC.

This sequence joins TRBV19 and TRBJ1-1; 8 nucleotides agree with TRBD1. The CDR3 is 15 residues long. Germline-derived CDR1 and CDR2 are LNHDA and SQIVND (reference sequence). V gave up 4 bases and J gave up 2 bases; unmatched junction bases: 6. The CDR3 DNA reads TGTGCCAGTAGTAGACCCGGACAGGGAAACACTGAAGCTTTCTTT. Translated, it gives CASSRPGQGNTEAFF. Combining the CDR3 with reference TRBV19 and TRBJ1-1 gives the whole variable domain DGGITQSPKYLFRKEGQNVTLSCEQNLNHDAMYWYRQDPGQGLRLIYYSQIVNDFQKGDIAEGYSVSREKKESFPLTVTSAQKNPTAFYLCASSRPGQGNTEAFFGQGTRLTVV.

V gene TRBV19 combines with J gene TRBJ1-2; D unresolved. The ends were cut back, 6 bases at V and 2 bases at J, with 22 bases in the middle. The CDR3 spans 17 residues. Germline V gene data show CDR1 as LNHDA and CDR2 as SQIVND (reference sequence). The CDR3, as DNA: TGTGCCAGTAGAGCGGTTGATGTAGGGTTTGTCAACTATGGCTACACCTTC. Protein: CASRAVDVGFVNYGYTF.